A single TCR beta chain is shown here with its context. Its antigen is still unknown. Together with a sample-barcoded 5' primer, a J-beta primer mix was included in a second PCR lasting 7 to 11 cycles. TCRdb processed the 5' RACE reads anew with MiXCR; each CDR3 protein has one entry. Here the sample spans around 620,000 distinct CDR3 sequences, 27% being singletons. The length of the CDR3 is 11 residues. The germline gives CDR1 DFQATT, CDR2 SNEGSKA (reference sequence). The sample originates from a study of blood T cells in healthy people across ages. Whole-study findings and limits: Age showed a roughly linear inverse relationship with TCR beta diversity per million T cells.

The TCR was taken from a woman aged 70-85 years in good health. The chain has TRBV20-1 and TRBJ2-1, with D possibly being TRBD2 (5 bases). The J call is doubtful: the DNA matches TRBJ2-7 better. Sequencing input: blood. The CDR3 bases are TGCAGTGCTATGAGAGGGTACGAGCAGTACTTC. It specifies CSAMRGYEQYF.